A few counts support the clone carrying this T cell receptor (beta chain). What it binds is not known. This record belongs to a study of blood T cells in healthy people across ages. Alongside a J-beta primer mix, a sample-barcoded 5' primer served in a second PCR lasting about 7 to 11 cycles. A tag from a template-switch adaptor with 12 random nucleotides marked each cDNA molecule. MiXCR, run by TCRdb on the 5' RACE reads, gives a single entry per CDR3 protein. Of 550,000 to 800,000 distinct CDR3 sequences in the sample, roughly 21% were seen once. Trimming pared 8 bases from V and 1 base from J, leaving 8 bases between. The CDR3 contains 12 residues. Study-wide results and caveats: Diversity of TCR beta correlated strongly with naive T cell percentage.

The V gene is TRBV12-3 or TRBV12-4, the J gene TRBJ2-5; D unclear. This TCR derives from a man in his 70s in good health. The sample consisted of blood. The CDR3 here is CASGEVQETQYF. Written as DNA, the CDR3 is TGTGCCAGCGGAGAAGTCCAAGAGACCCAGTACTTC.